The next 9 T cell receptor beta chains were all read from a single sample in a study of cytomegalovirus exposure and HLA in healthy donors. PCR primers comprised 60 Vbeta and 13 Jbeta primers. Using immunoSEQ multiplex PCR, the repertoire was profiled, and TCRdb retains in-frame clones only, with some absent. Of some 130,000 clones in the sample, about 72% were seen once. The sample taken for sequencing was PBMCs. The receptors derive from a man between 25 and 39 years old in good health and CMV-seropositive.

In this sample, this clone turned up once. DNA of the CDR3: TGTGCCAGCAGCCTTGGGAGGCGAGCTGGGGCCAACGTCCTGACTTTC. This translates into CASSLGRRAGANVLTF. The V and J genes are TRBV7-2 and TRBJ2-6, with D possibly matching TRBD2 (6 bases). Germline V gene lookup returns CDR1 SGHTA and CDR2 FQGNSA. The CDR3 extends over 16 amino acids. Between the trimmed V and J ends, which lost 5 bases and 2 bases, there was a span of 13 bases.

A single count supports this clone. The chain links TRBV11-1 to TRBJ2-1; D is uncertain. There are 14 residues in the CDR3. Deletions cut 0 bases from V and 3 bases from J, with 6 bases between. Per germline, CDR1 SGHAT and CDR2 FQDESV (reference sequence). For the CDR3, the DNA is TGTGCCAGCAGCTTAGCGAGACTCTACAATGAGCAGTTCTTC. This sequence encodes CASSLARLYNEQFF.

The chain employs TRBV2 and TRBJ2-5; weak D call: TRBD1 (6 bases). The CDR3 is 11 amino acids. V was shortened by 5 bases and J by 8 bases, with 9 bases between the two germline ends. Germline CDR1 is SNHLY and CDR2 is FYNNEI. The CDR3 DNA reads TGTGCCAGCAGTCAACAGGGAACCCAGTACTTC. Translation gives CASSQQGTQYF.

The chain employs TRBV5-4 and TRBJ2-1, with D possibly being TRBD1 (6 bases). V lost 0 bases and J lost 3, with 22 bases in between. Germline CDR1 reads SGHNT; CDR2 reads YYREEE (reference sequence). CDR3 length equals 19 residues. The CDR3 sequence is CASSLGPPSRTALYNEQFF. The CDR3 DNA reads as TGTGCCAGCAGCTTGGGGCCCCCCAGTAGGACAGCCCTCTACAATGAGCAGTTCTTC.

This clone was observed a handful of times. This chain joins TRBV6-1 and TRBJ2-7; D perhaps matches TRBD2 (5 bases). Germline CDR1 and CDR2: MNHNS and SASEGT. The CDR3 covers 12 residues. Trimming took off 3 bases at V and 7 bases at J, with 10 bases between the two ends. CDR3 region: CASSEKRLEQYF. In DNA, the CDR3 is TGTGCCAGCAGTGAGAAGCGGTTGGAGCAGTACTTC.

The chain recombines TRBV6-5 with TRBJ2-5, with TRBD1 identical over 7 bases. This CDR3 comprises 14 residues. Losses at the gene ends were 5 bases for V and 2 bases for J; bases not matched to a gene: 5. Germline loops: CDR1 MNHEY, CDR2 SVGAGI. The CDR3 reads CASSPWGQQETQYF. The DNA of the CDR3 is TGTGCCAGCAGTCCCTGGGGACAGCAAGAGACCCAGTACTTC.

This sequence joins TRBV19 and TRBJ2-4; 8 nucleotides line up with TRBD1. Trimming at V came to 2 bases and at J to 8 bases, leaving 2 bases not matched to a gene. The CDR3 consists of 13 residues. Per germline, CDR1 LNHDA and CDR2 SQIVND (reference sequence). The CDR3 sequence: CASSISRGHIQYF. Here the CDR3 DNA reads TGTGCCAGTAGTATAAGCAGGGGGCACATTCAGTACTTC.

This clone was detected once. The genes are TRBV5-4 and TRBJ2-1; 7 nucleotides agree with TRBD1. Germline-derived CDR1 and CDR2 are SGHNT and YYREEE (reference sequence). After removal of 3 bases from V and 7 bases from J, the junction contained 10 bases not matched to a gene. The CDR3 contains 15 residues. CDR3 sequence: CASSYHPTGNNEQFF. The DNA of the CDR3 is TGTGCCAGCAGCTACCATCCGACAGGGAATAATGAGCAGTTCTTC.

This chain connects TRBV7-9 to TRBJ2-3; 12 positions match TRBD1. The CDR3 has 19 amino acids. J gave up 2 bases and V 7 bases, and 16 bases lay outside the gene matches. Looked up from germline, CDR1 is SEHNR and CDR2 is FQNEAQ (reference sequence). The CDR3 loop reads CASKDPGTGGGSYTDTQYF. In DNA form, the CDR3 reads TGTGCCAGCAAGGACCCGGGGACAGGGGGCGGGAGTTACACAGATACGCAGTATTTT.